The source of this TCR beta chain is a study of CD8 T cells in Susac syndrome (dated by TCRdb to between 2018 and 2021). For context, the study as a whole: Whether CD8+ T cell activation and differentiation in Susac syndrome was antigen driven was tested using repertoire sequencing. The clonality of the CD8+ T cell repertoire was compared across some eleven healthy donors, about 14 Susac syndrome patients and roughly 15 multiple sclerosis patients. General study outcomes and caveats: The TCR sequencing and HLA analysis was acknowledged to have included a relatively small number of individuals.

V and J lose 5 bases and 7 bases, and a span of 15 bases separates them. Sequences PRHDT (CDR1) and FYEKMQ (CDR2) are obtained from the germline V gene (reference sequence). From cysteine to phenylalanine, the CDR3 is 13 amino acids long. The read is trimmed to its CDR3 DNA, 39 bases read in frame from base 1. RNA was extracted using the RNeasy kit, and about 0.5 to 1 ug of the RNA was reverse transcribed with random hexamers. The immunoSEQ multiplex PCR assay, which covers 54 Vbeta and 13 Jbeta segments, was used to amplify TCR beta CDR3 regions. PCR amplification bias was corrected using a synthetic template baseline for primer optimization and computational correction. For the original study's pipeline: Reads were annotated to V, D and J genes per IMGT and analyzed with immunoSEQ Analyzer, keeping only productive sequences. Clonality was calculated as one minus the Shannon entropy normalized by log2 of the number of productive unique sequences. For each patient and control, public and private clones were evaluated within the 100 most prevalent clones. Susac-specific clones were defined as absent from healthy and MS cohorts, 850 to 1,300 published viral clones and other ImmuneACCESS disease sequences. TCRdb reworked the public reads: Q25 trimming with fastp, MiXCR clone assembly, productive beta chains retained. Each entry merges the rows of one CDR3 protein and shows their most common DNA and genes. The V and J calls reflect TCRdb's pipeline rather than the authors' work. Within this sample are fewer than 150,000 distinct CDR3 sequences, with approximately 90% of them counted one time only. The ten top clones hold about 0.23% of the sample.

Peripheral blood CD8+ and CD4+ T cells from healthy donors, Susac syndrome patients and multiple sclerosis patients were profiled using high-throughput TCR beta sequencing. The multiple sclerosis controls were treatment-naive patients who had stable or active relapsing-remitting disease and met the revised McDonald criteria. Bulk CD8+ and CD4+ T cells were purified magnetically by negative isolation, whereas CD8+ TEMRA cells were enriched by FACS. Blood was collected in EDTA tubes and processed within 24 hours, with PBMCs isolated through density gradient centrifugation. PBMCs destined for TCR sequencing were cryopreserved in liquid nitrogen and later thawed in a 37 °C water bath. The sorted or isolated CD4+, CD8+ and CD8+ TEMRA cells reached a purity of at least 90%. With respect to this clonotype: The antigen this receptor binds is unknown. Base-call qualities are not available, and no considerably larger clone is one nucleotide away.

The sequence derives from a human donor with multiple sclerosis. Source material: CD8+ T cells from PBMCs. The chain couples TRBV13 to TRBJ2-7, with an unclear D gene assignment. CDR3 loop: CASSISTEDEQYF. The nucleotide sequence is TGTGCCAGCAGCATCTCGACCGAGGATGAGCAGTACTTC. Reference TRBV13 and TRBJ2-7 genes cover what lies past the CDR3, so the full variable domain is AAGVIQSPRHLIKEKRETATLKCYPIPRHDTVYWYQQGPGQDPQFLISFYEKMQSDKGSIPDRFSAQQFSDYHSELNMSSLELGDSALYFCASSISTEDEQYFGPGTRLTVT.